Detailed here is one T cell receptor beta chain. The CDR3 has 13 amino acids. Trimming pared 7 bases from V and 2 bases from J, leaving 14 bases between. Germline V gene sequence: CDR1 SQVTM, CDR2 ANQGSEA. The data were obtained in a study of blood T cell repertoires in COVID-19. Measured with immunoSEQ multiplex PCR; TCRdb has only the in-frame clones, and not every one. The sample carries about 210,000 clones, roughly four fifths recorded once. The sequenced material came from PBMCs or T cells enriched from blood (not recorded which). The V and J genes are TRBV29-1 and TRBJ1-1; D may be TRBD1 (5 bases). This sequence originates from a man aged 35-49 years who had recovered from COVID-19. CDR3 loop: CSAGLTANTEAFF. The CDR3 DNA reads TGCAGCGCTGGCCTGACAGCTAACACTGAAGCTTTCTTT.